This T cell receptor beta chain was identified in a study of cytomegalovirus exposure and HLA in healthy donors. Regarding the study as a whole: Most of the TCR beta V segments (in an earlier analysis) were productive either about 87% or about 30% of the time.

Of note for this clone: The antigen is undetermined.

Primers for the PCR totalled 60 Vbeta and 13 Jbeta. Data came from immunoSEQ multiplex PCR; TCRdb stores just in-frame clones and leaves some out. The table records under 200,000 clones, 75% to 85% of them present only once. The germline V gene has CDR1 SNHLY and CDR2 FYNNEI. The length of the CDR3 is 13 residues. With 4 bases clipped from V and 10 bases from J, the junction kept 9 bases outside the gene matches. Though probably carrying unrecorded immune exposures, donors were nominally healthy at sampling. The sequence derives from a woman aged 50 to 65 in good health and CMV-seronegative. The V and J genes are TRBV2 and TRBJ1-1; 7 bases fit TRBD1. Sequencing was done on a sample of PBMCs. The CDR3 DNA is TGTGCCAGCAGTGGGGTGACAGGGAGGTTAGCTTTCTTT. It yields the protein CASSGVTGRLAFF.